This T cell receptor (beta chain) was observed in a study of control samples from healthy donors and cancer patients. Looked up from germline, CDR1 is WNHNN and CDR2 is SYGVQD (reference sequence). CDR3 length: 17 residues. Trimming removed 0 bases from V and 0 bases from J, with 13 bases in between. Profiled with immunoSEQ multiplex PCR; TCRdb holds only in-frame clones, not every one. The table includes some 120,000 clones, roughly 87% detected once. This sequence was found in a young man in good health. V gene TRBV10-1 combines with J gene TRBJ2-3; D is possibly TRBD2 (6 bases). Sequencing input: blood. The CDR3 nucleotides are TGCGCCAGCAGTGAGTCTAGCGGAAACCCTAGCACAGATACGCAGTATTTT. The encoded protein is CASSESSGNPSTDTQYF.